The 21 T cell receptor beta chains below come from one sample, sequenced in a study of blood T cell repertoires in COVID-19. TCRdb keeps only in-frame clones here, not all; method: immunoSEQ multiplex PCR. Found here are about 120,000 clones, 82% of them singletons; the top ten hold roughly an eighth. Material: peripheral blood. These receptors were collected from a human donor in a cohort sampled during active COVID-19.

The chain recombines TRBV19 with TRBJ1-4; 7 bases match TRBD1. The CDR3 extends over 15 amino acids. Trimming cost V 3 bases and J 5 bases; bases outside gene matches: 6. The germline CDR1 and CDR2 sequences are LNHDA and SQIVND (reference sequence). The CDR3 region has the DNA TGTGCCAGTAGTATGGCCGGGACAGTCAATGAAAAACTGTTTTTT. Its translation is CASSMAGTVNEKLFF.

This sequence joins TRBV5-1 and TRBJ2-7; D unclear. CDR1 SGHRS and CDR2 YFSETQ come from the germline V gene. V was trimmed by 4 bases and J by 6 bases, leaving 14 bases between them. The length of the CDR3 is 13 residues. The CDR3 DNA reads as TGCGCCAGCAGCCCTACCATAGAACGCGAGCAGTACTTC. Protein: CASSPTIEREQYF.

This clone was detected only a few times. The chain combines TRBV5-1 with TRBJ2-1; no firm D call. Trimming took off 0 bases at V and 4 bases at J, with 5 bases between the two ends. CDR1 and CDR2 from the germline V gene are SGHRS and YFSETQ. This CDR3 has 13 amino acids. The CDR3 protein is CASSLVSYNEQFF. CDR3 sequence (DNA): TGCGCCAGCAGCTTGGTTAGTTACAATGAGCAGTTCTTC.

This chain uses TRBV5-6 with TRBJ1-3; D is possibly TRBD1 (5 bases). Trimming pared 3 bases from V and 0 bases from J, leaving 7 bases between. Germline CDR1 and CDR2: SGHDT and YYEEEE. The CDR3 is 14 residues long. The DNA for the CDR3 is TGTGCCAGCAGCTGGGGCCGCTCTGGAAACACCATATATTTT. This translates into CASSWGRSGNTIYF.

The V and J genes are TRBV5-1 and TRBJ2-1, with TRBD2 identical over 8 bases. The CDR3 is 16 residues long. Germline values: CDR1 SGHRS, CDR2 YFSETQ. J gave up 2 bases and V 3 bases, and 7 bases lay outside the gene matches. CDR3 protein: CASSSKPGLAYNEQFF. CDR3 nucleotide sequence: TGCGCCAGCAGCTCTAAACCGGGACTAGCCTACAATGAGCAGTTCTTC.

On this clone: Other DNA sequences in this specimen translate into the identical CDR3. V gene TRBV5-1 combines with J gene TRBJ2-7; possibly TRBD2 for D (7 bases). The germline V and J ends were trimmed by 2 bases and 3 bases, with 12 bases remaining between them. The CDR3 covers 14 residues. Looked up from germline, CDR1 is SGHRS and CDR2 is YFSETQ. CDR3 nucleotide sequence: TGCGCCAGCAGCTTCGGGGGGCAGGGCTACGAGCAGTACTTC. This codes for CASSFGGQGYEQYF.

This sequence joins TRBV3-1 (or the pseudogene TRBV3-2) and TRBJ2-5, with a tentative D call TRBD2 (6 bases). Germline loops: CDR1 LGHDT, CDR2 YNNKEL (reference sequence). The CDR3 totals 15 residues. V was pared by 3 bases and J by 5 bases, with 16 bases between. The CDR3 region is CASSHTGAAGETQYF. CDR3 DNA sequence: TGTGCCAGCAGCCATACGGGTGCGGCGGGGGAGACCCAGTACTTC.

The chain links TRBV27 to TRBJ2-5, with D unresolved. The CDR3 covers 14 residues. Trimming took off 5 bases at V and 2 bases at J, with 12 bases between the two ends. Looked up from germline, CDR1 is MNHEY and CDR2 is SMNVEV (reference sequence). The DNA for the CDR3 is TGTGCCAGCAGTCCACTTTCGGTACAAGAGACCCAGTACTTC. Translating gives CASSPLSVQETQYF.

The genes are TRBV7-9 and TRBJ2-5; 8 bases align to TRBD2. This CDR3 has 16 amino acids. Looked up from germline, CDR1 is SEHNR and CDR2 is FQNEAQ (reference sequence). J gave up 0 bases and V 2 bases, and 5 bases lay outside the gene matches. The CDR3 region is CASSLSSGGYQETQYF. CDR3 nucleotide sequence: TGTGCCAGCAGCTTATCGAGCGGGGGATACCAAGAGACCCAGTACTTC.

The chain employs TRBV2 and TRBJ2-1; 8 bases are a match to TRBD2. Germline CDR1 SNHLY, CDR2 FYNNEI. CDR3 length: 15 residues. Trimming at V came to 6 bases and at J to 3 bases, leaving 7 bases not matched to a gene. The CDR3 DNA reads TGTGCCAGCAGGGACCGGGGGGGTAACTACAATGAGCAGTTCTTC. Amino acid sequence: CASRDRGGNYNEQFF.

This clone turned up a few times. The same CDR3 also results from other DNA sequences found in this sample. This chain joins TRBV5-1 and TRBJ2-7, with 10 bases aligning to TRBD1. The germline gives CDR1 SGHRS, CDR2 YFSETQ. The CDR3 runs 14 residues. V shed 4 bases and J 0 bases; nucleotides not matched to a gene: 1. The CDR3 DNA follows: TGCGCCAGCAGCAGGACAGGGGGCTCCTACGAGCAGTACTTC. Translated: CASSRTGGSYEQYF.

This chain links TRBV11-2 with TRBJ1-1; TRBD1 aligns across 7 bases. Germline CDR1 SGHAT, CDR2 FQNNGV. The ends lost 5 bases at V and 8 bases at J; junction bases unmatched: 14. There are 15 residues in the CDR3. In nucleotides, the CDR3 is TGTGCCAGCAGCGCCCGACAGGGCGCCTCGCCAGAAGCTTTCTTT. It encodes CASSARQGASPEAFF.

The chain carries TRBV7-2 and TRBJ2-4; weak D call: TRBD1 (5 bases). V was shortened by 5 bases and J by 2 bases, with 13 bases between the two germline ends. The CDR3 sequence is 15 residues long. CDR1 SGHTA and CDR2 FQGNSA come from the germline V gene. The CDR3 loop reads CASSPQQATKNIQYF. CDR3 nucleotide sequence: TGTGCCAGCAGCCCCCAACAGGCCACCAAAAACATTCAGTACTTC.

The V and J genes are TRBV6-5 and TRBJ2-7; 7 bases are shared with TRBD1. V lost 2 bases to trimming and J lost 2 bases; unmatched junction nucleotides: 3. Looked up from germline, CDR1 is MNHEY and CDR2 is SVGAGI. The CDR3 runs to 14 residues. In nucleotides, the CDR3 is TGTGCCAGCAGTTACCCGGACAGGCCCTACGAGCAGTACTTC. The encoded protein is CASSYPDRPYEQYF.

The genes are TRBV6-5 and TRBJ1-4; TRBD1 might be the D (5 bases). Germline V gene lookup returns CDR1 MNHEY and CDR2 SVGAGI. V gave up 9 bases and J gave up 7 bases, with 9 bases separating them. This CDR3 spans 11 amino acids. CDR3 sequence reads: CASLRGEKLFF. CDR3 nucleotide sequence: TGTGCCAGTTTAAGGGGTGAAAAACTGTTTTTT.

The chain has TRBV6-5 and TRBJ2-2; weak D call: TRBD1 (6 bases). The CDR3 runs 15 residues. Per the germline V gene, CDR1 is MNHEY and CDR2 is SVGAGI. V lost 2 bases and J 5 bases, leaving 12 bases between the germline ends. The DNA of the CDR3 is TGTGCCAGCAGTTACCACAACAGGGAGACCGGGGAGCTGTTTTTT. The encoded protein is CASSYHNRETGELFF.

The J gene is TRBJ1-5, the V gene TRBV19; maybe TRBD1 (5 bases). Germline V gives CDR1 LNHDA, CDR2 SQIVND (reference sequence). Trimming shortened V by 7 bases and J by 0 bases, and 13 bases separated the two germline ends. This CDR3 is built from 15 residues. The CDR3 DNA follows: TGTGCCAGTACGGGTCGGGGGGGTAGCAATCAGCCCCAGCATTTT. This codes for CASTGRGGSNQPQHF.

The chain joins TRBV2 to TRBJ1-2, with D possibly TRBD1 on 5 matching bases. V was cut by 5 bases and J by 7 bases, with 14 bases left in between. CDR1 SNHLY and CDR2 FYNNEI come from the germline V gene. This CDR3 spans 13 amino acids. CDR3 coding DNA: TGTGCCAGCAGTCGGACACCTACCCCTGGCTACACCTTC. It is translated as CASSRTPTPGYTF.

This clone is a singleton in its sample. The chain combines TRBV19 with TRBJ2-5; no clear D. V lost 4 bases and J lost 4, with 13 bases in between. This CDR3 comprises 14 residues. The germline V gene has CDR1 LNHDA and CDR2 SQIVND (reference sequence). The CDR3 DNA follows: TGTGCCAGTAGTACCCTCTCCCCCCCAGAGACCCAGTACTTC. Its translation is CASSTLSPPETQYF.

The chain joins TRBV5-1 to TRBJ2-3; D remains ambiguous. Trimming stripped 1 base from V and 4 bases from J, with 13 bases between. The length of the CDR3 is 15 residues. Germline V gene lookup returns CDR1 SGHRS and CDR2 YFSETQ. CDR3 nucleotides: TGCGCCAGCAGCTTGAGCCCTGAGGTCGCAGATACGCAGTATTTT. Protein product: CASSLSPEVADTQYF. The complete variable domain, with remaining parts taken from reference TRBV5-1 and TRBJ2-3, reads KAGVTQTPRYLIKTRGQQVTLSCSPISGHRSVSWYQQTPGQGLQFLFEYFSETQRNKGNFPGRFSGRQFSNSRSEMNVSTLELGDSALYLCASSLSPEVADTQYFGPGTRLTVL.

The J gene is TRBJ1-2, the V gene TRBV7-9, with a possible D match to TRBD1 (6 bases). Deletions cut 1 base from V and 7 bases from J, with 10 bases between. From germline, CDR1 is SEHNR and CDR2 FQNEAQ (reference sequence). This CDR3 has 13 residues. CDR3 DNA sequence: TGTGCCAGCAGCTTAGTGGGGGCCAGTGGCTACACCTTC. This gives the protein CASSLVGASGYTF.